One sample yielded the 8 T cell receptor beta chains listed below, sequenced in a study of T cells in Graves' hyperthyroidism and ophthalmopathy. Template material for amplifying TCR beta CDR3 regions consisted of RNA transcripts. The study used the HTBI primer set for a first-round RT-PCR of the TCR CDR3. TCRdb called the multiplex PCR reads again in MiXCR, with one record for every CDR3 protein. The sample lists 500,000 to 750,000 distinct CDR3 sequences, roughly 14% occurring once. Sequencing was done on a sample of blood. Receptor source: a woman under 40 with Graves' hyperthyroidism.

This clonotype was observed at least ten times. V is TRBV7-9 and J is TRBJ1-5; D might be TRBD1 (6 bases). The CDR3 extends over 18 amino acids. Looked up from germline, CDR1 is SEHNR and CDR2 is FQNEAQ (reference sequence). The V and J ends lost 0 bases and 0 bases respectively, with 15 bases between them. This chain's CDR3 is CASSLALRTDPSNQPQHF. The CDR3 DNA reads as TGTGCCAGCAGCTTAGCCCTAAGGACAGATCCTAGCAATCAGCCCCAGCATTTT.

This clonotype was recorded a few times. The rearrangement uses TRBV10-3 and TRBJ1-3, with D tentatively TRBD1 (5 bases). The germline gives CDR1 ENHRY, CDR2 SYGVKD. Trimming cost V 10 bases and J 0 bases, with 7 bases left between them. The CDR3 is made up of 12 amino acids. This CDR3 reads CASGASGNTIYF. The CDR3 DNA reads as TGTGCCAGCGGGGCCTCTGGAAACACCATATATTTT.

This clonotype was found many times. This chain uses TRBV9 with TRBJ1-1; a weak D match, TRBD1 (6 bases). The V gene's germline CDR1 is SGDLS and CDR2 YYNGEE. Trimming took off 0 bases at V and 0 bases at J, with 12 bases between the two ends. CDR3 length: 16 residues. DNA for the CDR3: TGTGCCAGCAGCGTAGTAGTGGACAGTTTGAACACTGAAGCTTTCTTT. Protein: CASSVVVDSLNTEAFF.

In this sample, this clonotype turned up many times. J is TRBJ2-5 and V is TRBV12-3 or TRBV12-4, with 8 bases aligning to TRBD2. V gave up 3 bases and J gave up 5 bases; unmatched junction bases: 11. This CDR3 comprises 16 residues. CDR3 amino acids: CASSFGSGARGETQYF. Written as DNA, the CDR3 is TGTGCCAGCAGTTTTGGTAGCGGGGCGAGGGGGGAGACCCAGTACTTC.

This clonotype was detected ten times or more. The rearrangement joins TRBV7-2 to TRBJ2-5; 8 bases match TRBD2. Per the germline V gene, CDR1 is SGHTA and CDR2 is FQGNSA. This CDR3 contains 16 residues. Trimming took 9 bases from V and 3 from J; bases not matched to a gene: 15. CDR3 loop: CASGGRGEQRKETQYF. CDR3 nucleotides: TGTGCCAGTGGGGGGCGGGGGGAGCAACGCAAAGAGACCCAGTACTTC.

In this sample, this clonotype turned up a few times. The CDR3 sequence is CASSYPRAKNIQYF. The DNA of the CDR3 is TGTGCCAGCAGTTACCCAAGAGCCAAAAACATTCAGTACTTC. V is TRBV6-2 or TRBV6-3 and J is TRBJ2-4; D ambiguous. The CDR3 is made up of 14 amino acids. Trimming took off 2 bases at V and 0 bases at J, with 5 bases between the two ends. CDR1 and CDR2 from the germline V gene are MNHEY and SVGEGT.

In its sample, this clonotype was seen once. The chain employs TRBV12-3 or TRBV12-4 and TRBJ2-7; the match to TRBD2 covers 11 bases. The CDR3 has 16 residues. The V gene end was trimmed by 5 bases and the J gene end by 0 bases; junction bases not matched to a gene: 6. CDR3 protein: CASSHPGLAVSYEQYF. The CDR3, as DNA: TGTGCCAGCAGTCACCCGGGACTAGCGGTCTCCTACGAGCAGTACTTC.

A few counts support this clonotype. A read error may explain this, as a much larger clone is one base away. This chain connects TRBV12-3 or TRBV12-4 to TRBJ2-2; tentative D call: TRBD1 (6 bases). Trimming removed 8 bases from V and 0 bases from J, with 19 bases in between. This CDR3 has 17 amino acids. CDR3 nucleotides: TGTGCCAGCGGCCCCGGGACACTCCCTACGAACACCGGGGAGCTGTTTTTT. This encodes CASGPGTLPTNTGELFF.